The 13 T cell receptor beta chains reported below all come from one sample, sequenced in a study of post-analysis software for immune sequencing data. Study-level results: A handful of TRBV segments were more frequent in patients than controls; TRBV5-6, TRBV5-1 and TRBV20-1 belonged to this group.

Prepared libraries of TCR beta cDNA carried unique molecular identifiers. TCRdb re-derived calls from the PCR reads in MiXCR, one entry per CDR3 protein. The table lists around 710,000 distinct CDR3 sequences, around 46% of them singletons. Their target antigens are unknown. The source material was blood. The receptors come from a girl aged 10 to 17 with multiple sclerosis.

There are a few counts of this clonotype. The chain links TRBV7-9 to TRBJ2-5; D call uncertain. Trimming took 3 bases from V and 0 from J, leaving 5 bases between them. Germline lookup yields CDR1 SEHNR and CDR2 FQNEAQ (reference sequence). The CDR3 runs 13 residues. The CDR3 nucleotides are TGTGCCAGCAGCTTTAAGTACCAAGAGACCCAGTACTTC. Translated: CASSFKYQETQYF.

The chain combines TRBV18 with TRBJ1-2; D gene uncertain. The CDR3 covers 15 residues. V shed 2 bases and J shed 2 bases, with 12 bases lying between them. Looked up from germline, CDR1 is KGHSH and CDR2 is LQKENI. DNA of the CDR3: TGTGCCAGCTCACCATTTTCGGACGGGAACTATGGCTACACCTTC. This codes for CASSPFSDGNYGYTF.

This chain connects TRBV7-9 to TRBJ2-4; D gene uncertain. With 5 bases removed from V and 0 bases from J, the gap between germline ends came to 11 bases. Germline CDR1 SEHNR, CDR2 FQNEAQ (reference sequence). The CDR3 covers 15 residues. The CDR3 is CASSHDVLAKNIQYF. CDR3 DNA sequence: TGTGCCAGCAGCCACGACGTGCTAGCCAAAAACATTCAGTACTTC.

This clonotype appeared a few times. The J gene is TRBJ2-4, the V gene TRBV9, with D tentatively TRBD2 (5 bases). Per the germline V gene, CDR1 is SGDLS and CDR2 is YYNGEE. The CDR3 runs to 14 residues. V was shortened by 0 bases and J by 13 bases, with 17 bases between the two germline ends. The CDR3 nucleotides read TGTGCCAGCAGCGTAGCGGAGGCCCCGAGGGAGCAGTACTTC. As protein: CASSVAEAPREQYF.

A few counts support this clonotype. J is TRBJ2-5 and V is TRBV14; D ambiguous. Germline V gene data show CDR1 as SGHDN and CDR2 as FVKESK. V lost 1 base, J lost 1 base, and 7 bases lay in between. The CDR3 runs to 14 residues. The CDR3 loop is CASSQGGIQETQYF. CDR3 DNA: TGTGCCAGCAGCCAAGGGGGAATCCAAGAGACCCAGTACTTC.

This clonotype was counted a single time. The chain recombines TRBV7-3 with TRBJ1-1; tentative D call: TRBD1 (6 bases). Germline loops: CDR1 SGHTA, CDR2 FQGTGA. The CDR3 consists of 14 residues. Trimming took 5 bases from V and 4 from J, leaving 14 bases between them. In nucleotides, the CDR3 is TGTGCCAGCAGCCATACAGGGTTGGCCACTGAAGCTTTCTTT. Translated, it gives CASSHTGLATEAFF.

The chain joins TRBV27 to TRBJ2-1; no firm D call. The DNA end is a closer match to TRBJ2-7, so the J assignment may be wrong. The germline CDR1 and CDR2 sequences are MNHEY and SMNVEV (reference sequence). The length of the CDR3 is 13 residues. The CDR3 reads CASSLSTYNEQYF. The CDR3 region has the DNA TGTGCCAGCAGTTTAAGCACCTACAATGAGCAGTACTTC.

This chain joins TRBV19 and TRBJ2-1, with D hard to call. V dropped 1 base and J dropped 6 bases, with 10 bases sitting between them. Looked up from germline, CDR1 is LNHDA and CDR2 is SQIVND (reference sequence). CDR3 length: 14 residues. The chain's CDR3 is CASSIAAGRNEQFF. The CDR3 DNA reads as TGTGCCAGTAGTATAGCGGCTGGGCGCAATGAGCAGTTCTTC.

V usage is TRBV10-2 and J usage is TRBJ2-1; weak D call: TRBD2 (5 bases). CDR1 WSHSY and CDR2 SAAADI come from the germline V gene. The length of the CDR3 is 16 residues. The V end lost 7 bases, the J end lost 0 bases, and 16 bases lay between the germline ends. CDR3 in amino acids: CASMAVASGSYNEQFF. The DNA for the CDR3 is TGCGCCAGCATGGCAGTAGCGAGTGGCTCCTACAATGAGCAGTTCTTC.

The V and J genes are TRBV20-1 and TRBJ2-7; 9 bases match TRBD1. CDR3 length: 16 residues. Germline-derived CDR1 and CDR2 are DFQATT and SNEGSKA (reference sequence). V gave up 0 bases and J gave up 6 bases; unmatched junction bases: 12. DNA of the CDR3: TGCAGTGCTAGAGATGGGGGACAGGGAAACATAGGCGAGCAGTACTTC. Translating it yields CSARDGGQGNIGEQYF.

The chain joins TRBV2 to TRBJ2-7, with a tentative D call TRBD1 (5 bases). The V gene lost 3 bases and the J gene lost 3 bases, with 15 bases spanning the gap. Germline V CDR1 and CDR2: SNHLY, FYNNEI. This CDR3 has 15 amino acids. The CDR3 loop is CASSDGASRVYEQYF. The DNA of the CDR3 is TGTGCCAGCAGTGATGGGGCCTCAAGGGTCTACGAGCAGTACTTC.

The CDR3 DNA sequence: TGCAGCGTTGACAGGGGGCTGTATGGCTACACCTTC. This translates into CSVDRGLYGYTF. The chain is built from TRBV29-1 and TRBJ1-2; 8 nucleotides line up with TRBD1. CDR1 is SQVTM, CDR2 ANQGSEA, per germline. J lost 5 bases, V lost 3 bases, and 2 bases had no gene match. The CDR3 extends over 12 amino acids.

This clonotype turned up a few times. The chain carries TRBV10-3 and TRBJ2-7; 10 bases agree with TRBD1. The germline CDR1 and CDR2 sequences are ENHRY and SYGVKD. The trim removed 10 bases at V and 7 bases at J, leaving 13 bases unmatched. The CDR3 contains 14 residues. In DNA form, the CDR3 reads TGTGCCAGCACCGGGACAGGGGACCTCCGGGAGCAGTACTTC. The encoded protein is CASTGTGDLREQYF.